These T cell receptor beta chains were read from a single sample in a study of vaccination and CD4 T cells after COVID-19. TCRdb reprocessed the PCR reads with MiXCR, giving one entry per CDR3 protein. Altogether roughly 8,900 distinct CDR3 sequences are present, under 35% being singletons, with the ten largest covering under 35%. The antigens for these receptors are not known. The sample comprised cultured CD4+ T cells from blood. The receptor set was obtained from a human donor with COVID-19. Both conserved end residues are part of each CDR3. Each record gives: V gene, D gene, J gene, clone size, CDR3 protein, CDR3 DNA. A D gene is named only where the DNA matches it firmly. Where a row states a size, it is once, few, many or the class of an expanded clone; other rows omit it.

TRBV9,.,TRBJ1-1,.,CASRDRTNTEAFF,TGTGCCAGCAGGGACAGAACTAATACTGAAGCTTTCTTT
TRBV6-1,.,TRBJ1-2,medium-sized,CASSDRAGYTF,TGTGCCAGCAGTGACAGGGCTGGCTACACCTTC
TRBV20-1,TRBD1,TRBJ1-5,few,CSARGTALWPQHF,TGCAGTGCTAGGGGGACAGCCCTTTGGCCCCAGCATTTT
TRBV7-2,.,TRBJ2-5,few,CASSLASMVTQETQYF,TGTGCCAGCAGCCTGGCGTCGATGGTGACCCAAGAGACCCAGTACTTC
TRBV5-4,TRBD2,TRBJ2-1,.,CASSANSGGAEVNEQFF,TGTGCCAGCAGCGCGAATAGCGGGGGGGCGGAGGTGAATGAGCAGTTCTTC
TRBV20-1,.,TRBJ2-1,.,CSARRGAIGDSNEQFF,TGCAGTGCTAGACGAGGCGCAATTGGGGATAGCAATGAGCAGTTCTTC
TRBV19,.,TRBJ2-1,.,CASRPGSSRITNEQFF,TGTGCCAGTAGACCAGGGTCTTCGAGGATAACCAATGAGCAGTTCTTC
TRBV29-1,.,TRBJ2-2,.,CSGTDTFNTGELFF,TGCAGCGGTACAGATACCTTTAACACCGGGGAGCTGTTTTTT
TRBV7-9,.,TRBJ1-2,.,CASSQPGVDYGYTF,TGTGCCAGCAGCCAGCCCGGGGTAGACTATGGCTACACCTTC
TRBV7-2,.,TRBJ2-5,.,CASSLGVYQETQYF,TGTGCCAGCAGCTTAGGGGTCTACCAAGAGACCCAGTACTTC
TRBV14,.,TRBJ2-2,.,CASSRSGGANGELFF,TGTGCCAGCAGCCGGTCCGGGGGCGCCAATGGGGAGCTGTTTTTT
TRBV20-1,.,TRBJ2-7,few,CSARDRGNPYEQYF,TGCAGTGCTAGAGACAGGGGAAACCCCTACGAGCAGTACTTC